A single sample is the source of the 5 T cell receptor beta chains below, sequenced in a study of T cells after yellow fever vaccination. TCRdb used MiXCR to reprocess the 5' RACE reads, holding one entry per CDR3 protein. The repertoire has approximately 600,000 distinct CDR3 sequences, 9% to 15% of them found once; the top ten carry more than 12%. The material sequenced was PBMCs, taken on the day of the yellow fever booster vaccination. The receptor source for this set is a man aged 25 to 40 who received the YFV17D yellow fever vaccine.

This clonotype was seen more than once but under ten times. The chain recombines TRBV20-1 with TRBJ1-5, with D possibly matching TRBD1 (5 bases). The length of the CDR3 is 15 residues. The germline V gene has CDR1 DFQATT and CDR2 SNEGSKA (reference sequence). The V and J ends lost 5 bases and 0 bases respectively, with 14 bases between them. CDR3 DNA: TGCAGTGCTCGTCCTGGGGGTTATAGCAATCAGCCCCAGCATTTT. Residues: CSARPGGYSNQPQHF.

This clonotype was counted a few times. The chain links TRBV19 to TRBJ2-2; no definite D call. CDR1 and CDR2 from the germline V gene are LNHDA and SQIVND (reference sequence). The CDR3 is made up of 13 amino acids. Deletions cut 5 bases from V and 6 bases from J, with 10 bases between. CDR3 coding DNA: TGTGCCAGTAGTCTCCAGGTGGCCGGGGAGCTGTTTTTT. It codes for CASSLQVAGELFF.

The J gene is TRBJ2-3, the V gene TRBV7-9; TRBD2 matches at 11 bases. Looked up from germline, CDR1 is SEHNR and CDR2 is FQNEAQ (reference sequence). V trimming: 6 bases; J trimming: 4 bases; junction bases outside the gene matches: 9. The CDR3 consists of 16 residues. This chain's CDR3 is CASRSGLAGVADTQYF. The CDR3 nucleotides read TGTGCCAGCAGATCCGGACTAGCGGGTGTCGCAGATACGCAGTATTTT.

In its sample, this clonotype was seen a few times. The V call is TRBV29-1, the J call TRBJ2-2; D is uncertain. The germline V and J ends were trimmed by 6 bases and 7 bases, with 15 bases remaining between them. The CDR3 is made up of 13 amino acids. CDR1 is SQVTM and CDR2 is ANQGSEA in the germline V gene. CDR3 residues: CSVHRSASGELFF. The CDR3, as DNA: TGCAGCGTCCACCGGTCAGCCAGCGGGGAGCTGTTTTTT.

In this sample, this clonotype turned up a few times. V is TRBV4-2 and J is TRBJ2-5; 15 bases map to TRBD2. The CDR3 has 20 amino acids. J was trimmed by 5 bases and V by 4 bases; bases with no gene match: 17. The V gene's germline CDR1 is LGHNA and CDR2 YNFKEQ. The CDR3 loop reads CASSRTRTSGRAGGRETQYF. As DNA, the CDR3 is TGTGCCAGCAGCCGTACCCGGACTAGCGGGAGGGCAGGAGGACGGGAGACCCAGTACTTC.